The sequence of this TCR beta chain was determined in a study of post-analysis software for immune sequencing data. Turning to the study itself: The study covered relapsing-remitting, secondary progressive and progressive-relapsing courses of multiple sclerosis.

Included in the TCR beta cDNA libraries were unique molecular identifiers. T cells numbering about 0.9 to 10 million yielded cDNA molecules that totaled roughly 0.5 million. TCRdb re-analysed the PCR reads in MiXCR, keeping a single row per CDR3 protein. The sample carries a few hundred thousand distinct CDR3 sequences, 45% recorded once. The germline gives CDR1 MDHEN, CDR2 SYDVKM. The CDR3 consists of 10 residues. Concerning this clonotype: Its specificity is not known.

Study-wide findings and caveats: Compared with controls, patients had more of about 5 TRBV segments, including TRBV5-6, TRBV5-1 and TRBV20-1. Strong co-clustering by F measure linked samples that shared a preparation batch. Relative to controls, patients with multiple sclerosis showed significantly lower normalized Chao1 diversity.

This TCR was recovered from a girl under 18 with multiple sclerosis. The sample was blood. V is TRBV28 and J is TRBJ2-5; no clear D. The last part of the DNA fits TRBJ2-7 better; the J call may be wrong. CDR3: CASSSDEQYF. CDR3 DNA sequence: TGTGCCAGCTCCTCTGACGAGCAGTACTTC.